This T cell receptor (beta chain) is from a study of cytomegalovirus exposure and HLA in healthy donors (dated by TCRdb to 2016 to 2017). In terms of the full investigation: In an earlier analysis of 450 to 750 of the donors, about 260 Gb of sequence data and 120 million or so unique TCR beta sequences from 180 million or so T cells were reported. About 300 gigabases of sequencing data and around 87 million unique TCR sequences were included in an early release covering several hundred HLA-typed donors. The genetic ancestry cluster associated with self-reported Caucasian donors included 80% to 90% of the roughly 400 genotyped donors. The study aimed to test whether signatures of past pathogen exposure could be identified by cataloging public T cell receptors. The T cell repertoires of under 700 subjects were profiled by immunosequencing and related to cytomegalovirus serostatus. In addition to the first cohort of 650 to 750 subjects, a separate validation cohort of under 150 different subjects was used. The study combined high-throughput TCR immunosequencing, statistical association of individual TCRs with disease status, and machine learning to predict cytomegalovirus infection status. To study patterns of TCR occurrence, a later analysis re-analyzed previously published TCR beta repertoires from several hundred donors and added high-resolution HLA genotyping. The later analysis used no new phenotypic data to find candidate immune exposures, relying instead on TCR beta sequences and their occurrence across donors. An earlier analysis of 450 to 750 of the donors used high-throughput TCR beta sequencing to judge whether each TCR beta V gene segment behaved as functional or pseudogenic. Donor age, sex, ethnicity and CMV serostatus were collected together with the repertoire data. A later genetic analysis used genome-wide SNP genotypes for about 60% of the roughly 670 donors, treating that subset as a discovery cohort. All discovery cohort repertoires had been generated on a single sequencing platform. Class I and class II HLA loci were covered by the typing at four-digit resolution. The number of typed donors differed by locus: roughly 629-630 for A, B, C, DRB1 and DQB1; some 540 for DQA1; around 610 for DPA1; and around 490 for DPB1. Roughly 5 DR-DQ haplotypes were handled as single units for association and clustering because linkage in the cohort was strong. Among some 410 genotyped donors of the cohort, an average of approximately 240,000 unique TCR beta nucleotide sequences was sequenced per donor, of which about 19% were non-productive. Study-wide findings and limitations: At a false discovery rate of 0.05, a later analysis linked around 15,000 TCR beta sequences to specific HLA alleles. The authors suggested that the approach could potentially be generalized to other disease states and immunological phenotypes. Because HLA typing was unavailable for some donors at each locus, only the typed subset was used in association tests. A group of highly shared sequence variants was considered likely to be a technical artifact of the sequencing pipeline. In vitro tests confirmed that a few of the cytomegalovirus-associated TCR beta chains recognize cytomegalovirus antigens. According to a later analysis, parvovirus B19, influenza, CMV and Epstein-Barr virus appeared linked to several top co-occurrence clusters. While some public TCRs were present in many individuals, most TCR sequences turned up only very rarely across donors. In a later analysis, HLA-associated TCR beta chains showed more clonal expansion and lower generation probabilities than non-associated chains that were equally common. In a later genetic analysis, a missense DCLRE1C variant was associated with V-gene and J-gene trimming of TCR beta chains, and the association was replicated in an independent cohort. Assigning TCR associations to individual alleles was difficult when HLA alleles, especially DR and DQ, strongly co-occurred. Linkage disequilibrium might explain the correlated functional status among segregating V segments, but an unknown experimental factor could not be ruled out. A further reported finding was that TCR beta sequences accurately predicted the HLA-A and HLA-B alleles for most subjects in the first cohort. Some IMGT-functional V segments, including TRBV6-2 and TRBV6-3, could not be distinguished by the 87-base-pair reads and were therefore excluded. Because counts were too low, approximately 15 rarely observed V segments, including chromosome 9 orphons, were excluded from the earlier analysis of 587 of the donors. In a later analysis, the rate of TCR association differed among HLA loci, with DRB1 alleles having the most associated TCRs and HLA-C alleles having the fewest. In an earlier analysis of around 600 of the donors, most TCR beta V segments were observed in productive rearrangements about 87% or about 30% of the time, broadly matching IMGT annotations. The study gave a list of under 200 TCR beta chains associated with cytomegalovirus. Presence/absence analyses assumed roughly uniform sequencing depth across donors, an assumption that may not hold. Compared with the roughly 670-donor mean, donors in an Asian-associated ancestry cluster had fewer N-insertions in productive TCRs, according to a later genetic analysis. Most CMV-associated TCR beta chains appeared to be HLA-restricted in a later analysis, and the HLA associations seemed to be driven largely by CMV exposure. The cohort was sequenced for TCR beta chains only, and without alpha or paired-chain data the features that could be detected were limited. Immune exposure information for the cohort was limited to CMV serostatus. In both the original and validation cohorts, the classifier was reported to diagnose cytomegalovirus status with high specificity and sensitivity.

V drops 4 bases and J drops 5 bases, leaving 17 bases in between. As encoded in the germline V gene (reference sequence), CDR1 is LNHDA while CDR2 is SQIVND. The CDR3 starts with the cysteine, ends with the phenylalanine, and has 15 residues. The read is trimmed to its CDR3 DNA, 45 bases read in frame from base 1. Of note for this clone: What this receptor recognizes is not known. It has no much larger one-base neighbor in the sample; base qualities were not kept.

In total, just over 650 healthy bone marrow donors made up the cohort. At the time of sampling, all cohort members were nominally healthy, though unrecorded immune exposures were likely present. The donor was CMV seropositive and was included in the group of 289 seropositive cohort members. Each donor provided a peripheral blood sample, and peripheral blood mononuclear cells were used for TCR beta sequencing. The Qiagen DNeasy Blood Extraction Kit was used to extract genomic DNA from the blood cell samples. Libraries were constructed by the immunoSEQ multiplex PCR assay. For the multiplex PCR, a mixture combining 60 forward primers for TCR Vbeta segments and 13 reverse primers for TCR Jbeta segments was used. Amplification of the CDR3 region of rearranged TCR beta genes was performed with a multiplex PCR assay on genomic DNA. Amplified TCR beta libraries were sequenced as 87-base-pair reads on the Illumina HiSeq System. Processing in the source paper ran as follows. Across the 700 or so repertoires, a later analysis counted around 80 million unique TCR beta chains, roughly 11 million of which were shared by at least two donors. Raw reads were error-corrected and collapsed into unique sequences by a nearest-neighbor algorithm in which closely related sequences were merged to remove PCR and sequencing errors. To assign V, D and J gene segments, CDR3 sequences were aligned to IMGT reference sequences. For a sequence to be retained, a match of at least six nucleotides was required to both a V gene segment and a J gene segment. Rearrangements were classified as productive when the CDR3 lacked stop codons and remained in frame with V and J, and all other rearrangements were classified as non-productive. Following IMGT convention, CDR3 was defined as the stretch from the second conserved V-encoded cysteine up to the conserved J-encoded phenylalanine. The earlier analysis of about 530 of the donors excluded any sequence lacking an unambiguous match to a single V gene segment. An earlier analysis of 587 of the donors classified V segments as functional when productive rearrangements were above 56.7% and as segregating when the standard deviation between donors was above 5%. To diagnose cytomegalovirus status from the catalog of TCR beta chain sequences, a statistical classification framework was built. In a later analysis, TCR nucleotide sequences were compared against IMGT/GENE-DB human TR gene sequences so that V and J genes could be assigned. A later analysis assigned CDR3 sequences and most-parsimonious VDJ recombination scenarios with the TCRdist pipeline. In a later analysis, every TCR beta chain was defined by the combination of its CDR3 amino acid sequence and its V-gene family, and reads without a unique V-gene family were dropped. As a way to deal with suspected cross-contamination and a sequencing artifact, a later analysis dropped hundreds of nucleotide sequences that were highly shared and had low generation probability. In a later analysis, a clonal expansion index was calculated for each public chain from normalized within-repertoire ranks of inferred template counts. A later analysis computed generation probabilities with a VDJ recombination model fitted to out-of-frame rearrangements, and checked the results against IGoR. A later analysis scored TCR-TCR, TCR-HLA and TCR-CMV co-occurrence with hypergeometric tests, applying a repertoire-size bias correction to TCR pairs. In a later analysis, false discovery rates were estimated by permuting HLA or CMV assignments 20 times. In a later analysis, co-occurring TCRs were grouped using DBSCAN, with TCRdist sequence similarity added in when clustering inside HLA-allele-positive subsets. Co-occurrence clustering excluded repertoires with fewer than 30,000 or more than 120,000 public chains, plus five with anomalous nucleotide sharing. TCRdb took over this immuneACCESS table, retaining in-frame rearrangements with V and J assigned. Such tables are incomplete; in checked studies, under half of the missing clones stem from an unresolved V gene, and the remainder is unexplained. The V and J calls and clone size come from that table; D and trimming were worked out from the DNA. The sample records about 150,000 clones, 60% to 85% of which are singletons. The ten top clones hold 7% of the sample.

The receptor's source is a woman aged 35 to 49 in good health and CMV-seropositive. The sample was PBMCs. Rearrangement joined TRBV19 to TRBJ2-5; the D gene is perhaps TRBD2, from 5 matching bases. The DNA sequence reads TGTGCCAGTAGTACCGGGAACTCAGGAAGGGAGACCCAGTACTTC. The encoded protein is CASSTGNSGRETQYF.